The 27 T cell receptor beta chains listed next were all sequenced from one sample in a study of naive and memory T cell subsets. Two oligonucleotides, mixed equimolar, formed the beta constant-region primer covering TRBC1 and TRBC2. TCRdb used MiXCR to reprocess the UMI-ligation and nested PCR reads, holding one entry per CDR3 protein. This sample yields around 160,000 distinct CDR3 sequences, of which about 15% are seen a single time; 0.14% to 0.15% belongs to the top ten. Sequencing was done on a sample of naive CD4+ T cells from blood. Receptor source: a human donor in good health.

This chain connects TRBV7-2 to TRBJ2-3; D is perhaps TRBD2 (5 bases). Trimming took 5 bases from V and 2 from J, leaving 23 bases between them. The CDR3 runs to 18 residues. The germline gives CDR1 SGHTA, CDR2 FQGNSA. CDR3 bases: TGTGCCAGCAGCCCCAACCCTCCTTCTAGCACATACACAGATACGCAGTATTTT. Translating gives CASSPNPPSSTYTDTQYF.

This sequence joins TRBV29-1 and TRBJ1-1, with TRBD1 as a possible D gene (6 bases). This CDR3 has 11 residues. The germline gives CDR1 SQVTM, CDR2 ANQGSEA. V lost 6 bases to trimming and J lost 4 bases, with 9 bases between them. CDR3 nucleotide sequence: TGCAGCGTGGGGACAACCACTGAAGCTTTCTTT. Residues: CSVGTTTEAFF.

In this sample, this clonotype turned up a few times. The chain recombines TRBV5-1 with TRBJ2-5; perhaps D is TRBD1 or TRBD2 (6 bases each). The CDR3 totals 17 residues. CDR1 SGHRS and CDR2 YFSETQ come from the germline V gene. V dropped 4 bases and J dropped 4 bases, with 23 bases sitting between them. In DNA form, the CDR3 reads TGCGCCAGCAGCCTCAGCCAACAGGGAGGAGCGGGAGAGACCCAGTACTTC. It yields the protein CASSLSQQGGAGETQYF.

Ten or more counts support this clonotype. The rearrangement links TRBV20-1 to TRBJ1-5; 7 bases align to TRBD1. The CDR3 consists of 17 residues. Germline loops: CDR1 DFQATT, CDR2 SNEGSKA (reference sequence). V dropped 0 bases and J dropped 1; count of bases not matched to a gene: 9. The CDR3 DNA sequence: TGCAGTGCTAGAGATCCGGGCAGGGGGGAAAGCAATCAGCCCCAGCATTTT. Translation: CSARDPGRGESNQPQHF.

This clonotype was counted only a few times. V gene TRBV5-1 combines with J gene TRBJ2-7; TRBD1 matches at 8 bases. Germline CDR1 SGHRS, CDR2 YFSETQ. The CDR3 has 16 amino acids. Germline trimming cut 3 bases from V and 1 base from J; bases unmatched to any gene: 9. The CDR3 loop is CASSSASGQGSYEQYF. In DNA form, the CDR3 reads TGCGCCAGCAGCTCCGCCTCAGGACAGGGTTCCTACGAGCAGTACTTC. Full variable domain (remainder filled in from reference TRBV5-1 and TRBJ2-7): KAGVTQTPRYLIKTRGQQVTLSCSPISGHRSVSWYQQTPGQGLQFLFEYFSETQRNKGNFPGRFSGRQFSNSRSEMNVSTLELGDSALYLCASSSASGQGSYEQYFGPGTRLTVT.

V is TRBV5-5 and J is TRBJ1-2; 10 bases line up with TRBD1. This CDR3 has 14 amino acids. The J segment lost 3 bases and the V segment lost 4 bases, leaving 3 bases of the junction unmatched. Germline V gene lookup returns CDR1 SGHKS and CDR2 YYEKEE (reference sequence). CDR3 sequence (DNA): TGTGCCAGCAGCATTGGACAGGGGGACTATGGCTACACCTTC. This translates into CASSIGQGDYGYTF.

The chain has TRBV7-3 and TRBJ2-5, with D possibly TRBD2 on 6 matching bases. Per the germline V gene, CDR1 is SGHTA and CDR2 is FQGTGA. There are 15 residues in the CDR3. V shed 4 bases and J shed 1 base, with 13 bases lying between them. CDR3 nucleotide sequence: TGTGCCAGCAGCTCATTCCCGGGACTCCAAGAGACCCAGTACTTC. The encoded protein is CASSSFPGLQETQYF.

V usage is TRBV7-8 and J usage is TRBJ2-5; 8 bases map to TRBD1. Germline V lookup: CDR1 SGHVS, CDR2 FQNEAQ. This CDR3 spans 14 amino acids. The trim removed 5 bases at V and 5 bases at J, leaving 7 bases unmatched. CDR3 DNA sequence: TGTGCCAGCAGCCCCCAGGGGGCGGGGGAGACCCAGTACTTC. Translating it yields CASSPQGAGETQYF.

The rearrangement joins TRBV28 to TRBJ2-7; D is possibly TRBD1 or TRBD2 (7 bases each). Trimming stripped 4 bases from V and 2 bases from J, with 21 bases between. Germline V lookup: CDR1 MDHEN, CDR2 SYDVKM. The CDR3 loop spans 17 amino acids. In DNA form, the CDR3 reads TGTGCCAGCAGTTCCGGGGGAGCGGGACAGCCCACCTACGAGCAGTACTTC. Encoded protein: CASSSGGAGQPTYEQYF.

This rearrangement joins TRBV9 to TRBJ2-7, with D possibly TRBD2 on 7 matching bases. The CDR3 is made up of 15 amino acids. Germline V gene lookup returns CDR1 SGDLS and CDR2 YYNGEE. Between the trimmed V and J ends, which lost 10 bases and 3 bases, there was a span of 23 bases. CDR3 in amino acids: CAGNEGGRVGYEQYF. The DNA of the CDR3 is TGTGCCGGCAACGAGGGGGGGCGCGTCGGCTACGAGCAGTACTTC. The complete variable domain, with remaining parts taken from reference TRBV9 and TRBJ2-7, reads DSGVTQTPKHLITATGQRVTLRCSPRSGDLSVYWYQQSLDQGLQFLIQYYNGEERAKGNILERFSAQQFPDLHSELNLSSLELGDSALYFCAGNEGGRVGYEQYFGPGTRLTVT.

This clonotype was recorded a few times. The chain employs TRBV5-1 and TRBJ2-2, with D possibly TRBD2 on 6 matching bases. Germline values: CDR1 SGHRS, CDR2 YFSETQ. The V end lost 4 bases, the J end lost 5 bases, and 15 bases lay between the germline ends. CDR3 length equals 15 residues. The CDR3 bases are TGCGCCAGCAGCACGGGAGAATCGGGAACCGGGGAGCTGTTTTTT. Translating gives CASSTGESGTGELFF.

This clonotype has a handful of counts. V and J are TRBV28 and TRBJ2-6, with D uncertain. Germline V gives CDR1 MDHEN, CDR2 SYDVKM. This CDR3 spans 15 amino acids. V was trimmed by 6 bases and J by 2 bases, leaving 11 bases between them. CDR3 residues: CASSQQWAGANVLTF. In nucleotides, the CDR3 is TGTGCCAGCAGCCAGCAATGGGCTGGGGCCAACGTCCTGACTTTC.

For the CDR3, the DNA is TGCAGTGCTAGGCGGACAGGGATTTCCTACGAGCAGTACTTC. This gives the protein CSARRTGISYEQYF. V gene TRBV20-1 combines with J gene TRBJ2-7; 8 bases are shared with TRBD1. Trimming at V came to 3 bases and at J to 1 base, leaving 5 bases not matched to a gene. In germline, CDR1 is DFQATT, CDR2 SNEGSKA (reference sequence). CDR3 length: 14 amino acids.

This clonotype was seen a handful of times. This chain links TRBV6-5 with TRBJ2-3; either TRBD1 or TRBD2 may supply D (5 bases each). This CDR3 has 14 residues. Germline CDR1 reads MNHEY; CDR2 reads SVGAGI. The V end lost 4 bases, the J end lost 6 bases, and 14 bases lay between the germline ends. CDR3 region: CASSFRDPVDTQYF. The CDR3 DNA is TGTGCCAGCAGTTTCCGGGACCCCGTGGATACGCAGTATTTT.

The genes are TRBV7-9 and TRBJ2-7; perhaps D is TRBD1 or TRBD2 (5 bases each). The CDR3 has 14 residues. Germline V gene lookup returns CDR1 SEHNR and CDR2 FQNEAQ (reference sequence). V lost 5 bases to trimming and J lost 4 bases, with 15 bases between them. The CDR3 bases are TGTGCCAGCAGCCGGGGACGGCAAAGTTACGAGCAGTACTTC. Its protein product is CASSRGRQSYEQYF.

This clonotype showed up just a few times. This chain joins TRBV19 and TRBJ2-7; TRBD2 aligns across 14 bases. Germline V lookup: CDR1 LNHDA, CDR2 SQIVND (reference sequence). The CDR3 runs 17 residues. Trimming at V came to 3 bases and at J to 4 bases, leaving 8 bases not matched to a gene. As DNA, the CDR3 is TGTGCCAGTAGTATGCCGGGACTAGCGGGAGCCGGTTACGAGCAGTACTTC. This translates into CASSMPGLAGAGYEQYF.

This clonotype was counted a few times. The J gene is TRBJ2-7, the V gene TRBV29-1, with TRBD1 matching 9 bases. Germline-derived CDR1 and CDR2 are SQVTM and ANQGSEA. The CDR3 loop spans 14 amino acids. V gave up 3 bases and J gave up 6 bases; unmatched junction bases: 9. Here the CDR3 DNA reads TGCAGCGTTGAGTACAGGGGGCCATTATTCGAGCAGTACTTC. This translates into CSVEYRGPLFEQYF.

The chain has TRBV28 and TRBJ2-7, with 9 bases lining up with TRBD1. The CDR3 length is 15 residues. The V gene end was trimmed by 5 bases and the J gene end by 5 bases; junction bases not matched to a gene: 10. CDR1 is MDHEN, CDR2 SYDVKM, per germline. The CDR3 protein is CASSLPTGGSHEQYF. The DNA for the CDR3 is TGTGCCAGCAGTCTTCCGACAGGGGGATCCCACGAGCAGTACTTC.

This clonotype appeared a few times. This rearrangement joins TRBV27 to TRBJ2-3, with 11 bases fitting TRBD2. J was trimmed by 4 bases and V by 7 bases; bases with no gene match: 7. Germline V gives CDR1 MNHEY, CDR2 SMNVEV (reference sequence). The CDR3 covers 15 residues. The CDR3 sequence is CASTRTSGSPDTQYF. The CDR3 bases are TGTGCCAGCACCAGAACTAGCGGGAGTCCAGATACGCAGTATTTT.

This clonotype was recorded a few times. The J gene is TRBJ2-6, the V gene TRBV18; maybe TRBD1 (6 bases). The CDR3 length is 17 residues. V shed 2 bases and J shed 0 bases, with 11 bases lying between them. In germline, CDR1 is KGHSH, CDR2 LQKENI. The CDR3 bases are TGTGCCAGCTCACCAGGGGGCCCGAGCTCTGGGGCCAACGTCCTGACTTTC. As protein: CASSPGGPSSGANVLTF. Together with reference TRBV18 and TRBJ2-6, the CDR3 gives the full variable domain: NAGVMQNPRHLVRRRGQEARLRCSPMKGHSHVYWYRQLPEEGLKFMVYLQKENIIDESGMPKERFSAEFPKEGPSILRIQQVVRGDSAAYFCASSPGGPSSGANVLTFGAGSRLTVL.

The chain is built from TRBV10-3 and TRBJ2-7, with D tentatively TRBD1 or TRBD2 (6 bases each). Per germline, CDR1 ENHRY and CDR2 SYGVKD. Trimming removed 0 bases from V and 4 bases from J, with 16 bases in between. CDR3 size: 16 residues. The CDR3 sequence: CAISESVGGPGYEQYF. In DNA form, the CDR3 reads TGTGCCATCAGTGAGTCGGTTGGGGGGCCCGGATACGAGCAGTACTTC.

V usage is TRBV7-9 and J usage is TRBJ2-7; 10 positions match TRBD2. The CDR3 runs to 15 residues. J lost 6 bases, V lost 2 bases, and 7 bases had no gene match. The V gene's germline CDR1 is SEHNR and CDR2 FQNEAQ (reference sequence). The CDR3 spells CASSLFLAGVPEQYF. CDR3 coding DNA: TGTGCCAGCAGCTTATTCCTAGCGGGAGTCCCCGAGCAGTACTTC.

This clonotype was detected a few times. The chain employs TRBV12-3 or TRBV12-4 and TRBJ1-6, with D unclear. V was pared by 3 bases and J by 6 bases, with 12 bases between. The CDR3 has 15 residues. The CDR3 DNA is TGTGCCAGCAGTTTCATCGGTGGTGGTAATTCACCCCTCCACTTT. It specifies CASSFIGGGNSPLHF.

This clonotype was recorded at least ten times. V usage is TRBV2 and J usage is TRBJ2-7; TRBD2 agrees at 7 bases. Looked up from germline, CDR1 is SNHLY and CDR2 is FYNNEI. The CDR3 extends over 13 amino acids. V trimming: 4 bases; J trimming: 2 bases; junction bases outside the gene matches: 2. CDR3 bases: TGTGCCAGCAGTGGGACTAGTCCCTACGAGCAGTACTTC. This gives the protein CASSGTSPYEQYF.

The table lists this clonotype with a few counts. This chain uses TRBV12-3 or TRBV12-4 with TRBJ2-1; 9 positions agree with TRBD2. The trim removed 1 base at V and 15 bases at J, leaving 7 bases unmatched. This CDR3 has 13 amino acids. CDR3 DNA: TGTGCCAGCAGTTTAGGAGGCGGGAGGGCACCGTTCTTC. The encoded protein is CASSLGGGRAPFF.

A single count supports this clonotype. This chain uses TRBV24-1 with TRBJ2-7, with D unclear. The CDR3 contains 11 residues. V was clipped by 0 bases and J by 9 bases, with 5 bases between them. Germline loops: CDR1 KGHDR, CDR2 SFDVKD. The CDR3 region has the DNA TGTGCCACCAGTGATTTGAGGAGGCAGTACTTC. Protein: CATSDLRRQYF.

This clonotype was detected only a few times. The chain links TRBV29-1 to TRBJ2-1, with D tentatively TRBD2 (6 bases). Germline CDR1 and CDR2: SQVTM and ANQGSEA. This CDR3 has 11 residues. Trimming pared 6 bases from V and 12 bases from J, leaving 15 bases between. CDR3 bases: TGCAGCGTGGCCGCCGGGACTTGGCAGTTCTTC. The encoded protein is CSVAAGTWQFF.